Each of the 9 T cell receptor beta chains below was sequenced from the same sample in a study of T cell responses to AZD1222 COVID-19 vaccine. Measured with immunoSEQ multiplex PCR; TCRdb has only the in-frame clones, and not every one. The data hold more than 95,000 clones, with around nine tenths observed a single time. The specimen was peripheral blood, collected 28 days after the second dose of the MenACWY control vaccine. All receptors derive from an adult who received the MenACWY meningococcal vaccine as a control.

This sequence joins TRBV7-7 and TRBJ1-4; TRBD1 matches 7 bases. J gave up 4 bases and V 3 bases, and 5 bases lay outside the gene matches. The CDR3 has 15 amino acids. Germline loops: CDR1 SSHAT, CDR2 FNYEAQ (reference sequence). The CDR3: CASSLGQSVNEKLFF. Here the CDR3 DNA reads TGTGCCAGCAGCTTGGGACAGTCCGTTAATGAAAAACTGTTTTTT.

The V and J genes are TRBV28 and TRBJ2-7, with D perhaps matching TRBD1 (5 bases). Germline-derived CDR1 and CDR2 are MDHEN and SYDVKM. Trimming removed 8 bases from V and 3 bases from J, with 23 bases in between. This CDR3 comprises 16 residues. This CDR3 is CASALRRRQGNYEQYF. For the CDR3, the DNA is TGTGCCAGCGCCCTTCGGAGAAGGCAGGGAAACTACGAGCAGTACTTC.

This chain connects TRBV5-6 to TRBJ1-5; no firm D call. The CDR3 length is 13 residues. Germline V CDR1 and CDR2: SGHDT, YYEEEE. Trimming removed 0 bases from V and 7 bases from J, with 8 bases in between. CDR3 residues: CASSLGWKQPQHF. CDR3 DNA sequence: TGTGCCAGCAGCTTGGGGTGGAAACAGCCCCAGCATTTT.

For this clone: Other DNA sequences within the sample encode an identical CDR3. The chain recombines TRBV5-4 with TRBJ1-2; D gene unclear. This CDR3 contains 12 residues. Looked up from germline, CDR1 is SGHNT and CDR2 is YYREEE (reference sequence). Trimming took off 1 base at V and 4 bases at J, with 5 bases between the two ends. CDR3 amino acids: CASSLTLYGYTF. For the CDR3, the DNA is TGTGCCAGCAGCTTGACACTCTATGGCTACACCTTC.

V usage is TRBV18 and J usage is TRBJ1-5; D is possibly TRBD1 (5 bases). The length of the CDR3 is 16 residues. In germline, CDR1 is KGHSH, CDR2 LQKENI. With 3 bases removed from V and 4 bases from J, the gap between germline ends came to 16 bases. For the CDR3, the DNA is TGTGCCAGCTCACCTTATACCGGGACGGATAATCAGCCCCAGCATTTT. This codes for CASSPYTGTDNQPQHF. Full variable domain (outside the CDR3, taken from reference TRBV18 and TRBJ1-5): NAGVMQNPRHLVRRRGQEARLRCSPMKGHSHVYWYRQLPEEGLKFMVYLQKENIIDESGMPKERFSAEFPKEGPSILRIQQVVRGDSAAYFCASSPYTGTDNQPQHFGDGTRLSIL.

Here the CDR3 DNA reads TGTGCCAGCAGTGACCCGGGACAGGGGGATTCACCCCTCCACTTT. Translating gives CASSDPGQGDSPLHF. The gene calls are TRBV6-1 and TRBJ1-6, with 11 bases that match TRBD1. Germline CDR1 reads MNHNS; CDR2 reads SASEGT. V was clipped by 3 bases and J by 8 bases; unmatched bases: 3. CDR3 length: 15 residues.

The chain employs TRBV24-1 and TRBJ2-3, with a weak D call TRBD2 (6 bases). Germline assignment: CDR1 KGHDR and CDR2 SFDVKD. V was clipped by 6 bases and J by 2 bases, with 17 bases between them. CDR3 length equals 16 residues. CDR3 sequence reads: CATSRGPGLFTDTQYF. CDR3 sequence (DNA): TGTGCCACCAGTCGAGGACCGGGACTTTTCACAGATACGCAGTATTTT.

The CDR3 nucleotides are TGTGCCAGCAGCTTAAGCGGGTCAGATTCAGATACGCAGTATTTT. Protein: CASSLSGSDSDTQYF. The chain carries TRBV7-2 and TRBJ2-3, with D possibly matching TRBD2 (6 bases). The CDR3 contains 15 residues. The V end was cut by 2 bases, the J end by 4 bases, with 13 bases between. Germline V gene lookup returns CDR1 SGHTA and CDR2 FQGNSA.

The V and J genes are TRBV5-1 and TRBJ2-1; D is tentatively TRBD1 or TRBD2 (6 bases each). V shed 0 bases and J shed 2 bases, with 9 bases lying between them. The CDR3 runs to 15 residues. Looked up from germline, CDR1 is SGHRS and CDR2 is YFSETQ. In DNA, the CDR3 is TGCGCCAGCAGCTTGGTGGGGGGCGCCTACAATGAGCAGTTCTTC. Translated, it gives CASSLVGGAYNEQFF.